The clone carrying this T cell receptor beta chain was seen just once. The antigen remains undetermined. This record belongs to a study of cytomegalovirus exposure and HLA in healthy donors. Turning to the study itself: The approximately 120 validation repertoires were reported in a later analysis to have been generated on the same platform as the 666 first-cohort repertoires.

Repertoires were generated with immunoSEQ multiplex PCR, while TCRdb's copy carries only in-frame clones and drops some. The sample lists some 270,000 clones, roughly 85% occurring once. Trimming cost V 0 bases and J 1 base, with 13 bases left between them. This CDR3 comprises 15 residues. Germline CDR1 and CDR2: GTSNPN and SVGIG (reference sequence). Separate from the roughly 700-subject first cohort was the approximately 130-subject validation cohort, to which the donors belonged. Findings of the study overall: In vitro testing confirmed three CMV-associated chains as specific for CMV antigens. Reports credit the classifier with highly specific, highly sensitive diagnosis of cytomegalovirus status.

The chain carries TRBV30 and TRBJ2-7; weak D call: TRBD1 (6 bases). Sequences were obtained from PBMCs. The receptor was isolated from a woman aged 18-29 years in good health and CMV-seronegative. CDR3 residues: CAWSVPGTYSYEQYF. DNA for the CDR3: TGTGCCTGGAGTGTACCCGGGACATATTCCTACGAGCAGTACTTC.